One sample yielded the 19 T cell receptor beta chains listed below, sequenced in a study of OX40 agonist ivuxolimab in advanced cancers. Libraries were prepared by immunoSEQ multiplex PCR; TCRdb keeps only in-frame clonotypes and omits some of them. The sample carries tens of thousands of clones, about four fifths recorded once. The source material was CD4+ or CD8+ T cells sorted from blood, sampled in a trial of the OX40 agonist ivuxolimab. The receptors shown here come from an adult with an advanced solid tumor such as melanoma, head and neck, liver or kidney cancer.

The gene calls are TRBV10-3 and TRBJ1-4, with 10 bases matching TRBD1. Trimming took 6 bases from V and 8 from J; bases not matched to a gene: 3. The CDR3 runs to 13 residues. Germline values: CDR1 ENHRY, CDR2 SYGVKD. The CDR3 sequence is CAIRGTGVEKLFF. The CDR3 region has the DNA TGTGCCATCAGGGGGACAGGGGTCGAAAAACTGTTTTTT.

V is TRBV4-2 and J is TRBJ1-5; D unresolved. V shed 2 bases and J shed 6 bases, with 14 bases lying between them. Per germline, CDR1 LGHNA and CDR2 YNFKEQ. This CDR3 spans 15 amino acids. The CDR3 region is CASSQRYEGAQPQHF. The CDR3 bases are TGTGCCAGCAGCCAACGATACGAGGGCGCTCAGCCCCAGCATTTT.

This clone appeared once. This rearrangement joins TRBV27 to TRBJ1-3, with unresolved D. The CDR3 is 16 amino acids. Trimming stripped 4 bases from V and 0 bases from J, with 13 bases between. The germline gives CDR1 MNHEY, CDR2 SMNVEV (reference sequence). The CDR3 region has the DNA TGTGCCAGCAGTTCTAGGCGGCCTAGCTCTGGAAACACCATATATTTT. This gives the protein CASSSRRPSSGNTIYF.

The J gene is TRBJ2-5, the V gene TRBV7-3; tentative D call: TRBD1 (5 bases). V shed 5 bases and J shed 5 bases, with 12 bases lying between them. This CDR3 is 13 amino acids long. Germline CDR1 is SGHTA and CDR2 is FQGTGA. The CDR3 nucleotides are TGTGCCAGCAGCGGCAGGGTTTGGGAGACCCAGTACTTC. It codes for CASSGRVWETQYF.

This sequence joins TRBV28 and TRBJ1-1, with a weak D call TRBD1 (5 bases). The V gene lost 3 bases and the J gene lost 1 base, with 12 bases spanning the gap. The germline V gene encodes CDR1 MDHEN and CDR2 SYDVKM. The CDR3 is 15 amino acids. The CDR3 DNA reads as TGTGCCAGCAGTTTCCCCAGGGTACAGAACACTGAAGCTTTCTTT. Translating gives CASSFPRVQNTEAFF. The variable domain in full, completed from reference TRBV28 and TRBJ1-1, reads DVKVTQSSRYLVKRTGEKVFLECVQDMDHENMFWYRQDPGLGLRLIYFSYDVKMKEKGDIPEGYSVSREKKERFSLILESASTNQTSMYLCASSFPRVQNTEAFFGQGTRLTVV.

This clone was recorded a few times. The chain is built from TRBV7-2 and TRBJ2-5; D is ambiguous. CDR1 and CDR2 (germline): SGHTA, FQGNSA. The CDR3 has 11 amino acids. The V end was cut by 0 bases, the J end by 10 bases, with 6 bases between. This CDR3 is CASSLAELQYF. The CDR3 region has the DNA TGTGCCAGCAGCTTAGCAGAGCTCCAGTACTTC.

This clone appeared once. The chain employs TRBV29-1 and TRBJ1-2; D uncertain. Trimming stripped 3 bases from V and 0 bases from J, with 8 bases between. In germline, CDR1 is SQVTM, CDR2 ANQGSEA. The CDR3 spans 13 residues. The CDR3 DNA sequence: TGCAGCGTTGACTCCACTTCTAACTATGGCTACACCTTC. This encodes CSVDSTSNYGYTF.

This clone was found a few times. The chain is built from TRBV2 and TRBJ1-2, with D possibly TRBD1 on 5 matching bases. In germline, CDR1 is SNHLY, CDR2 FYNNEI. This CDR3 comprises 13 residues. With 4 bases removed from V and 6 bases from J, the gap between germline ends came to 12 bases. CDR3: CASSVSRAHGYTF. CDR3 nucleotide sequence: TGTGCCAGCAGTGTCAGCAGGGCCCATGGCTACACCTTC.

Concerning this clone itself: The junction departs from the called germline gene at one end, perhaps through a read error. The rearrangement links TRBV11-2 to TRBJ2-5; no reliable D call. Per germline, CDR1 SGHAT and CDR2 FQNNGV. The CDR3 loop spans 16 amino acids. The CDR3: CASSNELVRPGEPLNF. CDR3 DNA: TGTGCCAGCAGCAATGAACTGGTACGGCCCGGTGAACCCCTGAACTTC. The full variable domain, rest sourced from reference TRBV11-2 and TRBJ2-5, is EAGVAQSPRYKIIEKRQSVAFWCNPISGHATLYWYQQILGQGPKLLIQFQNNGVVDDSQLPKDRFSAERLKGVDSTLKIQPAKLEDSAVYLCASSNELVRPGEPLNFGPGTRLLVL.

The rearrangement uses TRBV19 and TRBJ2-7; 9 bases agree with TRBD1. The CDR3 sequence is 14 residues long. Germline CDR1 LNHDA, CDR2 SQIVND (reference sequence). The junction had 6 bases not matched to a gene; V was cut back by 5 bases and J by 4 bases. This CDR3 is CASSPGQGIYEQYF. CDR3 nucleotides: TGTGCCAGTAGTCCGGGACAGGGTATATACGAGCAGTACTTC.

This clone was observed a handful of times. The CDR3 DNA reads TGTGCCAGCAGGGGCCCTAATCAGCCCCAGCATTTT. It is translated as CASRGPNQPQHF. The V and J genes are TRBV6-5 and TRBJ1-5; D call uncertain. Trimming took off 6 bases at V and 4 bases at J, with 7 bases between the two ends. Germline CDR1 MNHEY, CDR2 SVGAGI. This CDR3 has 12 amino acids.

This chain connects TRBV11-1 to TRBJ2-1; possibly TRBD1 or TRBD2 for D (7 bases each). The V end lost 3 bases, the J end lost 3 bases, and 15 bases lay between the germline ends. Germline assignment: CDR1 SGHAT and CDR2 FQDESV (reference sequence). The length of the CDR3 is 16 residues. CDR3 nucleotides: TGTGCCAGCAGCTTCCGCCAGGGGGGGGTCTACAATGAGCAGTTCTTC. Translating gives CASSFRQGGVYNEQFF.

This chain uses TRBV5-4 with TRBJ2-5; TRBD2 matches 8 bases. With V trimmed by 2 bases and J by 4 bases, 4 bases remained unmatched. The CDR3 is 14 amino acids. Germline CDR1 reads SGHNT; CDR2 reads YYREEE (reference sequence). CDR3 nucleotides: TGTGCCAGCAGCTTAGCGGGAGTGAGAGAGACCCAGTACTTC. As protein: CASSLAGVRETQYF.

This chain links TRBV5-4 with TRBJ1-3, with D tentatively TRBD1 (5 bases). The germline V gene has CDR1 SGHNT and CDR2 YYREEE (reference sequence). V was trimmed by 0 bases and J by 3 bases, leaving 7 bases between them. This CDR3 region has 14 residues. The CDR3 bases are TGTGCCAGCAGCTTGGTGGGGGTTGGAAACACCATATATTTT. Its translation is CASSLVGVGNTIYF.

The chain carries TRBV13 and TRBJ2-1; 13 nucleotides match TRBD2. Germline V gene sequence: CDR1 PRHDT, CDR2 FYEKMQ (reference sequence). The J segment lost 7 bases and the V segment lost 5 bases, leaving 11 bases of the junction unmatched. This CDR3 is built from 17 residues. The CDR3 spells CASSMTSGGFTGNEQFF. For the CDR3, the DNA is TGTGCCAGCAGCATGACTAGCGGGGGGTTTACGGGGAATGAGCAGTTCTTC.

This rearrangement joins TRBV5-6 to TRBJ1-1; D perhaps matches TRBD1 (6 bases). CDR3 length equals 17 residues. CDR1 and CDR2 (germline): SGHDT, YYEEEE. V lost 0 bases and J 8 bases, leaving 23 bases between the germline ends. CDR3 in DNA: TGTGCCAGCAGCTTGGCCAAGTTGATCCGGGGGCGCGGAGAAGCTTTCTTT. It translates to CASSLAKLIRGRGEAFF.

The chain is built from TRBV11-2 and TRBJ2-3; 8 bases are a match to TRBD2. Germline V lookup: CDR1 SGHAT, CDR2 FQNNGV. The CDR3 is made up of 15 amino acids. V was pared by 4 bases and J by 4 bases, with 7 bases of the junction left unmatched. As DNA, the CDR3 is TGTGCCAGCAGCTCAAGAGGGACTAGTCCAGATACGCAGTATTTT. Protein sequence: CASSSRGTSPDTQYF.

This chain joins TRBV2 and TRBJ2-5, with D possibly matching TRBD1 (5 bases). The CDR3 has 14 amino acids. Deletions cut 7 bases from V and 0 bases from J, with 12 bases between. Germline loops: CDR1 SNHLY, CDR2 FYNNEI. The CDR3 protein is CASKPTVYQETQYF. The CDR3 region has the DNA TGTGCCAGCAAACCGACAGTGTACCAAGAGACCCAGTACTTC.

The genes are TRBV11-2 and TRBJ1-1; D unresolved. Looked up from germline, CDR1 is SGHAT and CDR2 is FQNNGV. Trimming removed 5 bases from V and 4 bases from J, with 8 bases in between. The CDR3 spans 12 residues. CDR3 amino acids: CASSPLSTEAFF. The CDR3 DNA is TGTGCCAGCAGCCCCCTCTCCACTGAAGCTTTCTTT. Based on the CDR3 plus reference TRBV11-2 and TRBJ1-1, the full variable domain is EAGVAQSPRYKIIEKRQSVAFWCNPISGHATLYWYQQILGQGPKLLIQFQNNGVVDDSQLPKDRFSAERLKGVDSTLKIQPAKLEDSAVYLCASSPLSTEAFFGQGTRLTVV.